This T cell receptor (beta chain) was captured in a study of lung T cells in sarcoidosis with Löfgren's syndrome. Each CDR3 protein is one row after TCRdb ran MiXCR on the reads. The data contain several thousand distinct CDR3 sequences, roughly 20% of them seen just once; the ten biggest clones take up around 24%. This clonotype has a single count. Its antigen is undetermined. Findings of the study overall: These T cells were suggested, not shown, to recognize a putative antigen.

The clonotype originates from a human donor with sarcoidosis (Löfgren's syndrome or another form), or a control subject (not recorded which). Specimen: CD4+ T cells from bronchoalveolar lavage fluid.

CDR3 residues: CAISVTPLMGAQYF. The CDR3 bases are TGTGCCATCAGTGTGACACCATTGATGGGGGCCCAGTACTTC. V usage is TRBV10-3 and J usage is TRBJ2-5; TRBD1 or TRBD2 may be the D gene (5 bases each). Germline values: CDR1 ENHRY, CDR2 SYGVKD. The CDR3 consists of 14 residues. The germline V and J ends were trimmed by 4 bases and 9 bases, with 18 bases remaining between them.